These 2 T cell receptor beta chains were sequenced from one sample in a study of T cell repertoires in cytomegalovirus infection (dated by TCRdb to about 2019). This sample's treatment or condition label indicates: in vitro stimulation with specific CMV peptide epitopes to enrich CMV-specific T cells. These receptors lack a known antigen. The sample was run on an Illumina HiSeq 1500. TCRdb reanalyzed the raw reads on its own, using fastp at Q25 for trimming and MiXCR for clone calling, and kept in-frame beta chains. For every CDR3 protein sequence, its rows merge into one entry that carries the most common genes and DNA. This sample has over 50,000 distinct CDR3 sequences in its table, and about 19% of those were observed once. In total, the top ten clones hold over 65% of the sample. The source material was CD8+ T cells from cultured PBMCs, sampled from culture after CMV antigen stimulation. The origin of the receptors is a human donor in good health (CMV status not recorded). Some clones in this sample may be carry-over from other donors' samples.

A few counts support this clonotype. The V and J genes are TRBV27 and TRBJ1-5; D unclear. This CDR3 spans 12 amino acids. Germline V gene data show CDR1 as MNHEY and CDR2 as SMNVEV (reference sequence). The V end was cut by 4 bases, the J end by 4 bases, with 5 bases between. The DNA for the CDR3 is TGTGCCAGCAGTTCACTTAATCAGCCCCAGCATTTT. Translation gives CASSSLNQPQHF.

This clonotype has only a few counts. Here the CDR3 omits its conserved ending phenylalanine or tryptophan, so a read error is the likely source. The DNA is omitted, as the CDR3 cannot be located on it reliably, and the CDR3 follows TCRdb's listing. This rearrangement joins TRBV7-3 to TRBJ2-3; TRBD1 is taken as the D call from the table, unchecked against the DNA. The CDR3 is 10 residues long, ends included. Per the germline V gene, CDR1 is SGHTA and CDR2 is FQGTGA. CDR3 loop: CASSLMSGET.